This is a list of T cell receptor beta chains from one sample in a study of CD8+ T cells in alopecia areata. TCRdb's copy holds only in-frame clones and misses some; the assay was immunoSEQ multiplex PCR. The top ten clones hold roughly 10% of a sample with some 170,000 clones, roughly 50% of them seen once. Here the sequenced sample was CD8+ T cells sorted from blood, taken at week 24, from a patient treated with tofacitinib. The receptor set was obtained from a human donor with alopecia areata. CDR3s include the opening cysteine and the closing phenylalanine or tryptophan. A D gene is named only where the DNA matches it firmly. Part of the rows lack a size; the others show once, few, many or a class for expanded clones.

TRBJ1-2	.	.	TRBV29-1	TGCAGCGTTGTCCAGAGCTATGGCTACACCTTC	CSVVQSYGYTF
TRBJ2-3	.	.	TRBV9	TGTGCCAGCAGCGCGCGAGGGGATAGCACAGATACGCAGTATTTT	CASSARGDSTDTQYF
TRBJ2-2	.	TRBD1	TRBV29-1	TGCAGCGTTGCTGGACAGGAGCACACCGGGGAGCTGTTTTTT	CSVAGQEHTGELFF
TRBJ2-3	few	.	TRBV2	TGTGCCAGCAGTGAATGGTATACTAATACGCAGTATTTT	CASSEWYTNTQYF
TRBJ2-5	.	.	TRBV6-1	TGTGCCAGCAGTGAAGCGGTGACCCGACGGGGAGAGACCCAGTACTTC	CASSEAVTRRGETQYF
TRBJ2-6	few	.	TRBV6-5	TGTGCCAGCAGCCCGTCTTCTGGGGCCAACGTCCTGACTTTC	CASSPSSGANVLTF
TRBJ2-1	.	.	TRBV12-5	TGTGCTAGTGCTCTTCCTATTCGGGGTTCGCATGAGCAGTTCTTC	CASALPIRGSHEQFF
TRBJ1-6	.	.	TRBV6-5	TGTGCCAGCAGTGGAGGAGAGGTGGTAGGTTCACCCCTCCACTTT	CASSGGEVVGSPLHF
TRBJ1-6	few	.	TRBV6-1	TGTGCCAGCAGTGAGGACAGTGGGAATAATTCACCCCTCCACTTT	CASSEDSGNNSPLHF
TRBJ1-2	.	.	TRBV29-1	TGCAGCGCCCACGACAGCTATGGCTACACCTTC	CSAHDSYGYTF
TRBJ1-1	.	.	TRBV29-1	TGCAGCGTTGTACCGAACACTGAAGCTTTCTTT	CSVVPNTEAFF
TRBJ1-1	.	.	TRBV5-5	TGTGCCAGCAGGAGGGACCTGAACACTGAAGCTTTCTTT	CASRRDLNTEAFF
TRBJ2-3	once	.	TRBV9	TGTGCCAGCAGCGTATGGGGGGGCACAGATACGCAGTATTTT	CASSVWGGTDTQYF
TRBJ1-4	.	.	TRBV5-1	TGCGCCAGCAGCTTGCGGGGTAATGAAAAACTGTTTTTT	CASSLRGNEKLFF
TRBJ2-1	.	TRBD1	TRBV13	TGTGCCAGCAGCTGGGGACAGGGGTCCTACAATGAGCAGTTCTTC	CASSWGQGSYNEQFF
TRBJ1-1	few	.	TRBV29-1	TGCAGCGTTGAGGCCCAAGGGGGGATGAACACTGAAGCTTTCTTT	CSVEAQGGMNTEAFF
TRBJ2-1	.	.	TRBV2	TGTGCCAGCAGTGTATCGGACGGGAATGAGCAGTTCTTC	CASSVSDGNEQFF
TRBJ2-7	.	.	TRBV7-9	TGTGCCAGCAGCTTCTCGGGATACGAGCAGTACTTC	CASSFSGYEQYF
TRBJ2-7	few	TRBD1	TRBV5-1	TGCGCCAGCAGCCCGGGACAGGGGAACGACGAGCAGTACTTC	CASSPGQGNDEQYF
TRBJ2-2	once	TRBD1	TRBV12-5	TGTGCTAGTGGTGACGACAGGGGAACGACCGGGGAGCTGTTTTTT	CASGDDRGTTGELFF
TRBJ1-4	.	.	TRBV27	TGTGCCAGCAGGTCAGGAGCAACTAATGAAAAACTGTTTTTT	CASRSGATNEKLFF
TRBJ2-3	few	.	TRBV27	TGTGCCAGCAGTTTAAGCGGGGATACGCAGTATTTT	CASSLSGDTQYF
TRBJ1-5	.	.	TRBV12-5	TGTGCTAGTGGTATCGACAGCCGCCGACAGCCCCAGCATTTT	CASGIDSRRQPQHF
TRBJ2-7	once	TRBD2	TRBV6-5	TGTGCCAGCAGCGTGGGGGGGGGTAGCAACGAGCAGTACTTC	CASSVGGGSNEQYF
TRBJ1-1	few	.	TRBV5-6	TGTGCCAGCAGCGATATGACAGTGAACACTGAAGCTTTCTTT	CASSDMTVNTEAFF
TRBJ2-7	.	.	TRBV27	TGTGCCAGCAGTTTAAGTCAGAGCTCCTACGAGCAGTACTTC	CASSLSQSSYEQYF
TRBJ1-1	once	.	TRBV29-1	TGCAGCGTTATCTCGGGGGCTGAAGCTTTCTTT	CSVISGAEAFF
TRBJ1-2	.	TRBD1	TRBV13	TGTGCCAGCAGCCAGGGGGCGCGATATGGCTACACCTTC	CASSQGARYGYTF
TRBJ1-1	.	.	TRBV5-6	TGTGCCAGCAGCGAAGCAACAGGGAACACTGAAGCTTTCTTT	CASSEATGNTEAFF
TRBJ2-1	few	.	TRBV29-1	TGCAGCACCTCAGCTGGAATCACAGTCAATGAGCAGTTCTTC	CSTSAGITVNEQFF
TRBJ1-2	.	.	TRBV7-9	TGTGCCAGCAGCTTTACCGGATCGGGGAACGGCTACACCTTC	CASSFTGSGNGYTF
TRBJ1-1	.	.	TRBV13	TGTGCCAGCAGCGAGGGATATGACACTGAAGCTTTCTTT	CASSEGYDTEAFF
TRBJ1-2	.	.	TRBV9	TGTGCCAGCAGCGAGGGGACCGGGACGGATTACTATGGCTACACCTTC	CASSEGTGTDYYGYTF
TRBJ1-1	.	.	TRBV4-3	TGCGCCAGCAGCCAAGATCGCACAGACGAAGCTTTCTTT	CASSQDRTDEAFF
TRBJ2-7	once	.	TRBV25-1	TGTGCCAGCAGTCGAGGGGCGCAGTACTTC	CASSRGAQYF
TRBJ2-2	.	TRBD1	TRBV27	TGTGCCAGCAGTTTATTGGTAGCAGGGGGAGCCGGGGAGCTGTTTTTT	CASSLLVAGGAGELFF
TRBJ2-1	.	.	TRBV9	TGTGCCAGCAGCGTAGCAGGGAATGAGCAGTTCTTC	CASSVAGNEQFF
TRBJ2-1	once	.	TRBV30	TGTGCCGGCACTGGGGGTTTGGAGCAGTTCTTC	CAGTGGLEQFF
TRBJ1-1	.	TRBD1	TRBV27	TGTGCCAGCAGTTTATCCGACAGGGGCGGAACTGAAGCTTTCTTT	CASSLSDRGGTEAFF
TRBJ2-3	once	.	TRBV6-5	TGTGCCAGCAGTTTTAACAGGGCCAAGGCGCAGTATTTT	CASSFNRAKAQYF
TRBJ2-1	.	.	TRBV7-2	TGTGCCAGCAGCCTCGACATTTACAATGAGCAGTTCTTC	CASSLDIYNEQFF
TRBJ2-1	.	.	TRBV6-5	TGTGCCAGCAGTTACCAGAACTACAATGAGCAGTTCTTC	CASSYQNYNEQFF
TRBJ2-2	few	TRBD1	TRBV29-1	TGCAGCGTTGAGAGGCCAGGGGGCGCGGCCGGGGAGCTGTTTTTT	CSVERPGGAAGELFF